This entry describes one TCR beta chain. This record comes from a study of CD8 T cells in ankylosing spondylitis. In TCRdb, the 5' RACE reads were re-called with MiXCR into one record per CDR3 protein. The sample has about 160,000 distinct CDR3 sequences; about 16% are singletons. The CDR3 runs to 16 residues. Germline CDR1 is SNHLY and CDR2 is FYNNEI. The V gene lost 0 bases and the J gene lost 0 bases, with 11 bases spanning the gap. The source material was blood, either unsorted or a sorted T cell fraction (not recorded which). The TCR sequence derives from a male donor with ankylosing spondylitis or in good health (not recorded which). The chain couples TRBV2 to TRBJ1-2; D remains unclear. Here the CDR3 DNA reads TGTGCCAGCAGTGAAGCGATCAGGTCGGCTAACTATGGCTACACCTTC. Amino acids: CASSEAIRSANYGYTF.